This T cell receptor beta chain was sequenced in a study of OX40 agonist ivuxolimab in advanced cancers. Study information: Averaging roughly 60 years in age, with a range of about 23 to 80, the cohort was around 83% male. Study outcomes and limitations: Normalized T-cell clonal expansion was also low in some nonresponders. Expanded peripheral T cell antigen specificity was not determined.

From germline, CDR1 is SGHNT and CDR2 YYREEE (reference sequence). There are 15 residues in the CDR3. The germline V and J ends were trimmed by 4 bases and 1 base, with 14 bases remaining between them. Details on this clone: What it binds is unknown.

Assay: immunoSEQ multiplex PCR; the TCRdb copy retains only in-frame clones and omits some. The data contain tens of thousands of clones, 65% to 85% of them seen just once; the ten biggest clones take up approximately 4.2%. The input for sequencing was CD4+ or CD8+ T cells sorted from blood, taken in a trial of the OX40 agonist ivuxolimab. V is TRBV5-4 and J is TRBJ1-1; TRBD1 might be the D (6 bases). This TCR was recovered from an adult with an advanced solid tumor such as melanoma, head and neck, liver or kidney cancer. This CDR3 is CASSHRQATNTEAFF. Here the CDR3 DNA reads TGTGCCAGCAGCCACAGACAGGCCACGAACACTGAAGCTTTCTTT.